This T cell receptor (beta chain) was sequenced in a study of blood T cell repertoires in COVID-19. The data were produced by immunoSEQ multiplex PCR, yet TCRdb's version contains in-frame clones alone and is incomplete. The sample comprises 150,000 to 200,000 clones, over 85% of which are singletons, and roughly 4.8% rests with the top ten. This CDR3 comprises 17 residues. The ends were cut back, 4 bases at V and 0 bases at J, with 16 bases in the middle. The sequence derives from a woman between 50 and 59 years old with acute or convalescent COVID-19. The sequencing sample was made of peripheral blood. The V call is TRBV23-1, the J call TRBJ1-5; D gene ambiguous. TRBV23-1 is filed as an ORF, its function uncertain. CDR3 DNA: TGCGCCAGCAGTCCACGATCGGGTCAGAATAGCAATCAGCCCCAGCATTTT. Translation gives CASSPRSGQNSNQPQHF.